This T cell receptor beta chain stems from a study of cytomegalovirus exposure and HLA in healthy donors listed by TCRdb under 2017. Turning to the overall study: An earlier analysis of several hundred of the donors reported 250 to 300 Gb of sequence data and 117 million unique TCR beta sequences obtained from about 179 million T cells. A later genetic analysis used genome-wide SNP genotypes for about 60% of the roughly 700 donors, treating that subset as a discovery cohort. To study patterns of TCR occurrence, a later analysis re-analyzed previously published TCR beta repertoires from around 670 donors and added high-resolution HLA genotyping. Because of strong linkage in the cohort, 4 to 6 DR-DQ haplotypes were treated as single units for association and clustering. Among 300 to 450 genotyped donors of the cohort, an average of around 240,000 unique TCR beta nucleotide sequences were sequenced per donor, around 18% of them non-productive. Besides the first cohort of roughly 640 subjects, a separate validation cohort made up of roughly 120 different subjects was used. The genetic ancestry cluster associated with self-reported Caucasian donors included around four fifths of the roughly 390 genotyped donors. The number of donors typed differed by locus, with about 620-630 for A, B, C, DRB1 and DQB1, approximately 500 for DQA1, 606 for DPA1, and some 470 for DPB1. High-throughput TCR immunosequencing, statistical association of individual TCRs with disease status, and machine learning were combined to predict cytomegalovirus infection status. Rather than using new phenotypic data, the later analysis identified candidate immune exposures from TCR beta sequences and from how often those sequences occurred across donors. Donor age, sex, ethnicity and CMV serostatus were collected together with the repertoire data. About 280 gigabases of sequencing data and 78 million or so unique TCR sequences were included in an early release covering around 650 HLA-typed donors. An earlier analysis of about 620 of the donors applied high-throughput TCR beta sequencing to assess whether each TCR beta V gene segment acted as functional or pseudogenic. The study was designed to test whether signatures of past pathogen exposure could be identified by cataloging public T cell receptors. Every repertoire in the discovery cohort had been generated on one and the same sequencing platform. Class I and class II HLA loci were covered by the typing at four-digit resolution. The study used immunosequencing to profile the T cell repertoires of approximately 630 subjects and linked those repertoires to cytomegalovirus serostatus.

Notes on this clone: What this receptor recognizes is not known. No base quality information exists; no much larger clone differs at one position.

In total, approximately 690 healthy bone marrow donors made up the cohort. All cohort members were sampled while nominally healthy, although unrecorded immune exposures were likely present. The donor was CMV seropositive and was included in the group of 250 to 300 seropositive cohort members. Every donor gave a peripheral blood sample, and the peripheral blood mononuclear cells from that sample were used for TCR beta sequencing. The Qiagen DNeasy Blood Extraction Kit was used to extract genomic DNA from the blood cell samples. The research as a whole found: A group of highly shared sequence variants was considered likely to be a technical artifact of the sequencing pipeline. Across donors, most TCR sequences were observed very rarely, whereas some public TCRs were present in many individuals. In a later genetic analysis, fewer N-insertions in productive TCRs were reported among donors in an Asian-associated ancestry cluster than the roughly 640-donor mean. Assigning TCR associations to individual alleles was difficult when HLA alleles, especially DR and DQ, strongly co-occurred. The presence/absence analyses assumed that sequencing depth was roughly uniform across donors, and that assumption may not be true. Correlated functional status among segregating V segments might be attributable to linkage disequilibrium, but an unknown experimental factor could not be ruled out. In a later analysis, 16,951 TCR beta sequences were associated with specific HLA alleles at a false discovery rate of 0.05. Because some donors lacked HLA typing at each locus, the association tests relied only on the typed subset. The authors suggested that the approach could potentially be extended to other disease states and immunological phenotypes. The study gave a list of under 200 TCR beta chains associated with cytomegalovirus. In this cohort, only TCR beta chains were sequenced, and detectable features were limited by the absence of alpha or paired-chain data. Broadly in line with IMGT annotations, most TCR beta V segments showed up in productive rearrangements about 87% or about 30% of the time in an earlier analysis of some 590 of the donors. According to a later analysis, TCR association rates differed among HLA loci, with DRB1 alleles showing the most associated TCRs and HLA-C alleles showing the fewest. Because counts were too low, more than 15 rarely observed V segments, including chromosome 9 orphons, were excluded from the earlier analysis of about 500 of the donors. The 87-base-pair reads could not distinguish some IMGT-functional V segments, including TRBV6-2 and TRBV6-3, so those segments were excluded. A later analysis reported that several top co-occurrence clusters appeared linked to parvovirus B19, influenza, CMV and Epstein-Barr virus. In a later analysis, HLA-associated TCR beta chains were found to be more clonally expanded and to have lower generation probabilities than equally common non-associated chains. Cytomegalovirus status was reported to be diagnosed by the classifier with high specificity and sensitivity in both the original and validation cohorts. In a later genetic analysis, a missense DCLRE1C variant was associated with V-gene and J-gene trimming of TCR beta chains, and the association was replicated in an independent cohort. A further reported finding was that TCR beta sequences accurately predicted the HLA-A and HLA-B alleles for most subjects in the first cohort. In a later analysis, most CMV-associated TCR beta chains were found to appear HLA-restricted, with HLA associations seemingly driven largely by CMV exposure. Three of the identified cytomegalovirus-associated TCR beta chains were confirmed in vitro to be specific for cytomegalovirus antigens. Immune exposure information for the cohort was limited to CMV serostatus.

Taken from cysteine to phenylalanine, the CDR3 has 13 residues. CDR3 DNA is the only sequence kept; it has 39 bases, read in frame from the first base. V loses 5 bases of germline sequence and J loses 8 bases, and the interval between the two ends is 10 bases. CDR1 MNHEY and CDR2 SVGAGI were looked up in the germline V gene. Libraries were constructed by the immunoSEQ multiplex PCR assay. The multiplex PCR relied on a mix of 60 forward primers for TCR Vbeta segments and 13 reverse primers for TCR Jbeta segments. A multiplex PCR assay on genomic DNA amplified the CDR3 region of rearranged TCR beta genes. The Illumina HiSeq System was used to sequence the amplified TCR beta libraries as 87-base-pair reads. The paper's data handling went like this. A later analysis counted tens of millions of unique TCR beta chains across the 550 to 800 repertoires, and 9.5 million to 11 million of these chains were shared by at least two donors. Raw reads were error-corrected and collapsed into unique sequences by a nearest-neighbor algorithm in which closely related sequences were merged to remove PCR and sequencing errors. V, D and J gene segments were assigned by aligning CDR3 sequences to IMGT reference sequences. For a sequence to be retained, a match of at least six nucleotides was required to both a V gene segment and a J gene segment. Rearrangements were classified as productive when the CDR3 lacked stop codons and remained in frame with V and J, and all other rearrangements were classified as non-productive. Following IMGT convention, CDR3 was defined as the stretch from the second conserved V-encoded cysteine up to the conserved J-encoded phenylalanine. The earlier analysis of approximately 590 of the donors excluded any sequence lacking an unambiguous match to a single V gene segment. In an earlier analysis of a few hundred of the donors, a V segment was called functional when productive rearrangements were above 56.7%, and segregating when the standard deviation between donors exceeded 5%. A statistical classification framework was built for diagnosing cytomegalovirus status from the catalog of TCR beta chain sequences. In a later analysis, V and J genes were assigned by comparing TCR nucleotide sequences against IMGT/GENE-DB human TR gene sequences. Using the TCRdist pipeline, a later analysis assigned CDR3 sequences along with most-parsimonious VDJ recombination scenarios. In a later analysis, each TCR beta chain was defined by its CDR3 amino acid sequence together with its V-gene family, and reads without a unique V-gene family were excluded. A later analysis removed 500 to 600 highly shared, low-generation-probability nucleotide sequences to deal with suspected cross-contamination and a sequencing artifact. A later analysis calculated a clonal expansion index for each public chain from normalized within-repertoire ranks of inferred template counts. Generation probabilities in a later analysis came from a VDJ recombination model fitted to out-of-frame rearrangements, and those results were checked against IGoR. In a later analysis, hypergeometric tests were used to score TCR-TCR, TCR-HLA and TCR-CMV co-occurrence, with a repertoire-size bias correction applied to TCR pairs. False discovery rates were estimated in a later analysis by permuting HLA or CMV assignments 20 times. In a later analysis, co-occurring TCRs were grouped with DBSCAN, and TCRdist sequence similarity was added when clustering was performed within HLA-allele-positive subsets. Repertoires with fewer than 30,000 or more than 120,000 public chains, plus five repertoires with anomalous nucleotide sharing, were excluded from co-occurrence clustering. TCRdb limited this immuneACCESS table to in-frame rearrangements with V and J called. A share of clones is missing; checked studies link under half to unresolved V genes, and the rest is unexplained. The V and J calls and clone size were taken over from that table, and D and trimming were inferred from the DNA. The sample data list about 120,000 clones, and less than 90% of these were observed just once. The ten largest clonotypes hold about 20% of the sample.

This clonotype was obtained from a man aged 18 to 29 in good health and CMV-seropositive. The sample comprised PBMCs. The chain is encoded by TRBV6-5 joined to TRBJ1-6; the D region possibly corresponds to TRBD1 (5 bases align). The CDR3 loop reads CASSPRDYSPLHF. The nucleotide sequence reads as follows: TGTGCCAGCAGTCCCCGGGACTATTCACCCCTCCACTTT.